Listed here are 11 T cell receptor beta chains from one sample, sequenced in a study of shared clonotypes between healthy human individuals. Assay used: immunoSEQ multiplex PCR; TCRdb lists only in-frame clones, some missing. The sample includes some 1.5 million clones, roughly 96% of them seen just once. Sequencing was performed on naive CD4+ T cells sorted from blood. Specified subset: CD45RA+ positively selected. The receptors stem from a man aged 25-45 years in good health.

CDR3 residues: CASSAHSPQGRTEAFF. The CDR3 DNA reads as TGCGCCAGCAGTGCCCACAGCCCACAGGGTAGGACTGAAGCTTTCTTT. This chain uses TRBV10-2 with TRBJ1-1, with D tentatively TRBD1 (6 bases). The germline V and J ends were trimmed by 4 bases and 5 bases, with 20 bases remaining between them. This CDR3 has 16 residues. The germline V gene encodes CDR1 WSHSY and CDR2 SAAADI.

V is TRBV11-2 and J is TRBJ2-5; unclear D gene. The CDR3 is 14 residues long. Trimming shortened V by 5 bases and J by 3 bases, and 13 bases separated the two germline ends. CDR1 and CDR2 (germline): SGHAT, FQNNGV. CDR3 sequence reads: CASSAAPAEETQYF. The CDR3 DNA follows: TGTGCCAGCAGCGCGGCTCCGGCCGAAGAGACCCAGTACTTC. The whole variable domain, filled in from reference TRBV11-2 and TRBJ2-5, reads EAGVAQSPRYKIIEKRQSVAFWCNPISGHATLYWYQQILGQGPKLLIQFQNNGVVDDSQLPKDRFSAERLKGVDSTLKIQPAKLEDSAVYLCASSAAPAEETQYFGPGTRLLVL.

CDR3 protein: CASFRRLLVNTEAFF. The CDR3 DNA reads TGTGCCAGCTTCCGTCGGTTGTTGGTGAACACTGAAGCTTTCTTT. The chain couples TRBV28 to TRBJ1-1; no firm D call. The CDR3 is 15 amino acids. The germline V gene encodes CDR1 MDHEN and CDR2 SYDVKM. Trimming pared 8 bases from V and 0 bases from J, leaving 16 bases between.

Written as DNA, the CDR3 is TGTGCCAGCAGAAGACAGGGGGAAATTGAAGCTTTCTTT. This codes for CASRRQGEIEAFF. The genes are TRBV28 and TRBJ1-1; 9 nucleotides agree with TRBD1. Germline CDR1 and CDR2: MDHEN and SYDVKM. CDR3 length equals 13 residues. Unmatched junction bases numbered 6, after V lost 6 bases and J lost 7 bases.

The chain combines TRBV9 with TRBJ1-1; 7 bases agree with TRBD1. The CDR3 is made up of 15 amino acids. V was pared by 2 bases and J by 1 base, with 5 bases of the junction left unmatched. Germline-derived CDR1 and CDR2 are SGDLS and YYNGEE. This CDR3 reads CASSVGTVRNTEAFF. CDR3 nucleotides: TGTGCCAGCAGCGTTGGGACAGTTCGGAACACTGAAGCTTTCTTT.

The rearrangement joins TRBV13 to TRBJ2-7, with 7 bases aligning to TRBD1. The CDR3 sequence is 14 residues long. V was pared by 5 bases and J by 3 bases, with 7 bases of the junction left unmatched. Looked up from germline, CDR1 is PRHDT and CDR2 is FYEKMQ (reference sequence). The CDR3 nucleotides are TGTGCCAGCAGCCCGCCGGGGACAGACTACGAGCAGTACTTC. It specifies CASSPPGTDYEQYF.

This sequence joins TRBV28 and TRBJ1-3; D remains unclear. Germline CDR1 is MDHEN and CDR2 is SYDVKM. The CDR3 loop spans 13 amino acids. V was cut by 5 bases and J by 7 bases, with 12 bases left in between. DNA of the CDR3: TGTGCCAGCAGTCTCAATTTGGGGAACACCATATATTTT. Translating gives CASSLNLGNTIYF.

J is TRBJ2-7 and V is TRBV11-2; TRBD1 might be the D (6 bases). In germline, CDR1 is SGHAT, CDR2 FQNNGV. This CDR3 spans 14 amino acids. V lost 4 bases to trimming and J lost 5 bases, with 15 bases between them. CDR3 DNA sequence: TGTGCCAGCAGCTCTTTCAGGGGAGTCCACGAGCAGTACTTC. It is translated as CASSSFRGVHEQYF.

This chain connects TRBV5-1 to TRBJ2-3; no clear D gene. Trimming removed 2 bases at V and 0 bases at J, with 10 bases between. This CDR3 has 15 residues. CDR1 and CDR2 (germline): SGHRS, YFSETQ. The CDR3 spells CASSLGSASTDTQYF. CDR3 sequence (DNA): TGCGCCAGCAGCTTAGGCTCAGCTAGCACAGATACGCAGTATTTT.

The genes are TRBV27 and TRBJ2-2; 7 positions agree with TRBD1. J was trimmed by 4 bases and V by 6 bases; bases with no gene match: 14. The CDR3 spans 17 residues. Germline V gene sequence: CDR1 MNHEY, CDR2 SMNVEV (reference sequence). CDR3 bases: TGTGCCAGCAGCCCACACGTCCGGGACAGCGTCACCGGGGAGCTGTTTTTT. The encoded protein is CASSPHVRDSVTGELFF.

The chain combines TRBV9 with TRBJ2-5; the D gene is possibly TRBD1 (8 bases). V was cut by 0 bases and J by 4 bases, with 16 bases left in between. Germline V lookup: CDR1 SGDLS, CDR2 YYNGEE. The CDR3 length is 16 residues. The CDR3 nucleotides read TGTGCCAGCAGCGTAGCGGGAGGACAGGGTAGAGAGACCCAGTACTTC. Translated: CASSVAGGQGRETQYF.